The T cell receptor (beta chain) described here comes from a study of T cells after yellow fever vaccination. Overall study findings and caveats: FACS-sorted repertoires might harbor abundant contaminating clonotypes from the bulk population.

This clonotype appeared a few times. What it recognizes is unknown. MiXCR, applied by TCRdb to the 5' RACE reads, yields one record per CDR3 protein. The sample records more than 300,000 distinct CDR3 sequences, around 6.8% being singletons. The specimen was PBMCs, collected around 45 days after the first yellow fever vaccination. The sequence was collected from a man between 18 and 35 years old who received the YFV17D yellow fever vaccine.

The CDR3 nucleotides are TGTGCCAGCTCACCACGGACAGGGGGGGTTCGGAGCACAGATACGCAGTATTTT. It yields the protein CASSPRTGGVRSTDTQYF. The V gene is TRBV18, the J gene TRBJ2-3; TRBD1 matches 10 bases. The germline CDR1 and CDR2 sequences are KGHSH and LQKENI. Trimming cost V 1 base and J 0 bases; bases outside gene matches: 7. The CDR3 spans 18 residues.